This is a list of T cell receptor beta chains from one sample in a study of blood T cells in healthy people across ages. MiXCR, run by TCRdb on the 5' RACE reads, gives a single entry per CDR3 protein. The table shows roughly 2 million distinct CDR3 sequences, with around 50% occurring only once. The sequencing input was blood. The receptors originated from a woman between 40 and 50 years old in good health. Each CDR3 is given with its conserved first and last residue. Fields, in order: J gene, V gene, D gene, clone size, CDR3 protein, CDR3 DNA. A D gene is named only where the DNA matches it firmly. Clone size appears in some rows only: once, few, many, or a class for an expanded clone.

J: TRBJ2-1; V: TRBV16; D: TRBD2; size: .; CDR3: CASSQVFGGGAGEQFF; DNA: TGTGCCAGCAGCCAAGTTTTTGGCGGGGGGGCTGGTGAGCAGTTCTTC
J: TRBJ1-1; V: TRBV10-3; D: TRBD1; size: .; CDR3: CAISAGIYRGMNTEAFF; DNA: TGTGCCATCAGTGCCGGGATCTACAGGGGGATGAACACTGAAGCTTTCTTT
J: TRBJ2-5; V: TRBV27; D: .; size: .; CDR3: CAVRSRGGETQYF; DNA: TGTGCCGTCCGTAGCAGGGGGGGAGAGACCCAGTACTTC
J: TRBJ1-2; V: TRBV9; D: .; size: few; CDR3: CASSAPGANYGYTF; DNA: TGTGCCAGCAGCGCCCCGGGTGCGAACTATGGCTACACCTTC
J: TRBJ2-2; V: TRBV4-1; D: TRBD2; size: .; CDR3: CASSQTGLDIPGELFF; DNA: TGCGCCAGCAGCCAAACGGGACTAGATATCCCCGGGGAGCTGTTTTTT
J: TRBJ2-5; V: TRBV15; D: .; size: few; CDR3: CATSRETGRGETQYF; DNA: TGTGCCACCAGCAGAGAAACAGGGCGGGGCGAGACCCAGTACTTC
J: TRBJ2-3; V: TRBV2; D: .; size: .; CDR3: CASTRIGGTRTDTQYF; DNA: TGTGCCAGCACCCGTATCGGGGGTACCCGGACAGATACGCAGTATTTT
J: TRBJ2-5; V: TRBV10-3; D: .; size: few; CDR3: CAIRGPETQYF; DNA: TGTGCCATCAGGGGTCCAGAGACCCAGTACTTC
J: TRBJ1-1; V: TRBV20-1; D: TRBD1; size: .; CDR3: CSDRGLTEAFF; DNA: TGCAGTGACAGGGGGCTTACTGAAGCTTTCTTT
J: TRBJ2-1; V: TRBV4-2; D: TRBD1; size: .; CDR3: CASSQEGDRENEQFF; DNA: TGTGCCAGCAGCCAAGAGGGGGACAGGGAAAATGAGCAGTTCTTC
J: TRBJ2-3; V: TRBV18; D: TRBD2; size: .; CDR3: CASSLGLAGPSDTQYF; DNA: TGTGCCAGCTCACTTGGACTAGCGGGGCCTTCGGATACGCAGTATTTT
J: TRBJ2-3; V: TRBV19; D: .; size: .; CDR3: CASSMFHTDTQYF; DNA: TGTGCCAGTAGTATGTTTCACACAGATACGCAGTATTTT
J: TRBJ1-6; V: TRBV4-3; D: .; size: .; CDR3: CASSPRSAVYNSPLHF; DNA: TGCGCCAGCAGCCCAAGATCGGCGGTGTATAATTCACCCCTCCACTTT
J: TRBJ2-3; V: TRBV6-2/TRBV6-3; D: .; size: .; CDR3: CASSYAMVTGLHFTDTQYF; DNA: TGTGCCAGCAGTTACGCGATGGTGACCGGACTCCACTTCACAGATACGCAGTATTTT
J: TRBJ2-1; V: TRBV6-2/TRBV6-3; D: TRBD1; size: .; CDR3: CASSYDAGGNEQFF; DNA: TGTGCCAGCAGTTACGATGCAGGGGGCAATGAGCAGTTCTTC
J: TRBJ1-1; V: TRBV5-1; D: .; size: .; CDR3: CASSLTPGGFMNTEAFF; DNA: TGCGCCAGCAGCTTGACCCCCGGGGGGTTCATGAACACTGAAGCTTTCTTT
J: TRBJ2-7; V: TRBV28; D: .; size: .; CDR3: CASMGDGYEQYF; DNA: TGTGCCAGCATGGGGGACGGCTACGAGCAGTACTTC
J: TRBJ2-3; V: TRBV6-5; D: .; size: few; CDR3: CASSYSKVNTDTQYF; DNA: TGTGCCAGCAGTTACTCGAAAGTCAACACAGATACGCAGTATTTT
J: TRBJ2-7; V: TRBV20-1; D: .; size: .; CDR3: CSARDGGRVHEQYF; DNA: TGCAGTGCTAGAGATGGGGGCAGGGTACACGAGCAGTACTTC
J: TRBJ2-1; V: TRBV29-1; D: TRBD1; size: .; CDR3: CNVVRDRGNNEQFF; DNA: TGCAACGTTGTCCGGGACAGGGGTAACAATGAGCAGTTCTTC
J: TRBJ2-7; V: TRBV7-2; D: TRBD1; size: .; CDR3: CASSSNPGQGTEQYF; DNA: TGTGCCAGCAGCTCTAATCCGGGACAGGGCACCGAGCAGTACTTC
J: TRBJ1-2; V: TRBV6-5; D: TRBD1; size: .; CDR3: CASSYYGQGAGYGYTF; DNA: TGTGCCAGCAGTTACTACGGACAGGGAGCTGGCTATGGCTACACCTTC
J: TRBJ2-3; V: TRBV28; D: .; size: .; CDR3: CASSLGIGVPDTQYF; DNA: TGTGCCAGCAGTTTAGGGATAGGAGTCCCGGATACGCAGTATTTT
J: TRBJ2-1; V: TRBV20-1; D: TRBD2; size: few; CDR3: CSAREGGWWSAGNNNEQFF; DNA: TGCAGTGCTAGAGAGGGGGGGTGGTGGTCGGCGGGGAACAACAATGAGCAGTTCTTC
J: TRBJ2-4; V: TRBV19; D: .; size: .; CDR3: CASSIPGEAKNIQYF; DNA: TGTGCCAGTAGTATCCCGGGAGAAGCCAAAAACATTCAGTACTTC
J: TRBJ1-1; V: TRBV6-1; D: .; size: .; CDR3: CASSERGGIVEAFF; DNA: TGTGCCAGCAGTGAAAGGGGCGGAATAGTTGAAGCTTTCTTT
J: TRBJ2-1; V: TRBV9; D: TRBD1; size: few; CDR3: CASSVSQGGMRPQFF; DNA: TGTGCCAGCAGCGTTTCACAGGGGGGAATGAGACCCCAGTTCTTC
J: TRBJ2-1; V: TRBV28; D: TRBD1; size: few; CDR3: CASRLTGTGGGGEQFF; DNA: TGTGCCAGCAGGCTCACCGGGACAGGGGGCGGAGGTGAGCAGTTCTTC
J: TRBJ2-1; V: TRBV7-9; D: TRBD1; size: .; CDR3: CASSLPERGGNLYNEQFF; DNA: TGTGCCAGCAGCTTACCGGAACGAGGGGGCAACCTATACAATGAGCAGTTCTTC
J: TRBJ2-3; V: TRBV9; D: TRBD2; size: .; CDR3: CASSSSGGAKHTQYF; DNA: TGTGCCAGCAGCTCAAGCGGGGGGGCGAAACATACGCAGTATTTT
J: TRBJ2-1; V: TRBV27; D: .; size: many; CDR3: CASSLVPYNEQFF; DNA: TGTGCCAGCAGTTTGGTACCCTACAATGAGCAGTTCTTC
J: TRBJ2-7; V: TRBV7-2; D: .; size: few; CDR3: CASSLLYLGQYF; DNA: TGTGCCAGCAGCTTATTGTATCTAGGCCAGTACTTC